The 10 T cell receptor beta chains below all came from one sample that was sequenced in a study of blood T cells in healthy people across ages. A second roughly 6 to 12 cycle PCR used barcoded and J-beta primers. TCRdb reprocessed the 5' RACE reads via MiXCR and lists one record per CDR3 protein. Of about 780,000 distinct CDR3 sequences in the sample, around 45% were seen once. Material: blood. These TCRs come from an older man in good health.

The chain couples TRBV7-2 to TRBJ2-1, with D unresolved. Between the trimmed V and J ends, which lost 4 bases and 5 bases, there was a span of 9 bases. CDR3 length: 13 amino acids. In germline, CDR1 is SGHTA, CDR2 FQGNSA. This chain's CDR3 is CASSSEIHNEQFF. CDR3 DNA: TGTGCCAGCAGCTCCGAAATCCACAATGAGCAGTTCTTC.

This clonotype has a count of ten or more. The chain joins TRBV24-1 to TRBJ1-4; D is unresolved. Between the trimmed V and J ends, which lost 4 bases and 0 bases, there was a span of 5 bases. Germline V gives CDR1 KGHDR, CDR2 SFDVKD. This CDR3 is built from 14 residues. CDR3 nucleotides: TGTGCCACCAGTGAGGGGACAACTAATGAAAAACTGTTTTTT. Amino acids: CATSEGTTNEKLFF.

In this sample, this clonotype turned up many times. V gene TRBV27 combines with J gene TRBJ2-7, with 10 bases lining up with TRBD1. Per the germline V gene, CDR1 is MNHEY and CDR2 is SMNVEV (reference sequence). J was trimmed by 2 bases and V by 3 bases; bases with no gene match: 1. The CDR3 totals 14 residues. CDR3 nucleotide sequence: TGTGCCAGCAGTTTGGACAGGGGGGCCTACGAGCAGTACTTC. Residues: CASSLDRGAYEQYF.

This chain connects TRBV29-1 to TRBJ2-7; 8 bases agree with TRBD1. V was pared by 7 bases and J by 3 bases, with 5 bases of the junction left unmatched. CDR1 and CDR2 from the germline V gene are SQVTM and ANQGSEA. CDR3 length: 12 amino acids. This CDR3 reads CSGGQGNYEQYF. The CDR3 bases are TGCAGCGGAGGACAGGGAAACTACGAGCAGTACTTC.

This clonotype occurred many times. The chain couples TRBV4-2 to TRBJ2-3; 10 bases are shared with TRBD1. The CDR3 length is 16 residues. In germline, CDR1 is LGHNA, CDR2 YNFKEQ. With V trimmed by 0 bases and J by 3 bases, 3 bases remained unmatched. The CDR3 nucleotides are TGTGCCAGCAGCCAAGAGGACAGGGGGGTGACAGATACGCAGTATTTT. Protein product: CASSQEDRGVTDTQYF.

This clonotype was found a few times. The J gene is TRBJ1-1, the V gene TRBV7-2; D not certain. The V and J ends lost 1 base and 0 bases respectively, with 12 bases between them. Germline loops: CDR1 SGHTA, CDR2 FQGNSA. The CDR3 has 16 residues. DNA of the CDR3: TGTGCCAGCAGCTTAGGGGAGCGGATCATGAACACTGAAGCTTTCTTT. This encodes CASSLGERIMNTEAFF.

The chain combines TRBV29-1 with TRBJ1-1; no firm D call. Trimming cost V 6 bases and J 3 bases, with 5 bases left between them. The CDR3 spans 10 residues. The germline gives CDR1 SQVTM, CDR2 ANQGSEA. The CDR3 protein is CSVADTEAFF. The CDR3 DNA reads TGCAGCGTGGCGGACACTGAAGCTTTCTTT.

This clonotype was seen a handful of times. The gene calls are TRBV6-2 or TRBV6-3 and TRBJ2-5; 9 nucleotides match TRBD2. V lost 4 bases to trimming and J lost 4 bases; unmatched junction nucleotides: 4. The CDR3 is 14 amino acids. CDR1 and CDR2 (germline): MNHEY, SVGEGT. The CDR3 DNA sequence: TGTGCCAGCAGTTCCCAGACTAGCGGAGAGACCCAGTACTTC. Its translation: CASSSQTSGETQYF.

To note about this clonotype: Possible read error: a much larger clone is one base away. The V call is TRBV29-1, the J call TRBJ2-5, with D possibly being TRBD2 (5 bases). The CDR3 spans 15 residues. Per germline, CDR1 SQVTM and CDR2 ANQGSEA. Here the CDR3 reads CGAADWTIGGETQYF. The CDR3 coding sequence is TGCGGCGCGGCTGATTGGACGATAGGAGGAGAGACCCAGTACTTC.

This clonotype appeared a few times. The CDR3 reads CASSQVPADRGEKLFF. For the CDR3, the DNA is TGTGCCAGCAGCCAAGTTCCGGCGGACAGGGGAGAAAAACTGTTTTTT. This sequence joins TRBV3-1 and TRBJ1-4; 9 positions agree with TRBD1. The CDR3 spans 16 residues. J was trimmed by 8 bases and V by 1 base; bases with no gene match: 8. In germline, CDR1 is LGHDT, CDR2 YNNKEL (reference sequence). The full variable domain, its missing parts supplied by reference TRBV3-1 and TRBJ1-4, is DTAVSQTPKYLVTQMGNDKSIKCEQNLGHDTMYWYKQDSKKFLKIMFSYNNKELIINETVPNRFSPKSPDKAHLNLHINSLELGDSAVYFCASSQVPADRGEKLFFGSGTQLSVL.